This T cell receptor beta chain came from a study of OX40 agonist ivuxolimab in advanced cancers. General study findings and limits: At doses 0.1 to 3.0 mg/kg, CD4+ and CD8+ clones expanded.

The repertoire was sequenced with immunoSEQ multiplex PCR; TCRdb's copy has only in-frame clones and lacks some. This repertoire shows 50,000 to 80,000 clones, almost 85% found once; its top ten account for roughly 9.2%. As concerns this clone: Its cognate antigen is unknown.

The V gene lost 3 bases and the J gene lost 7 bases, with 13 bases spanning the gap. CDR3 length: 13 amino acids. Germline CDR1 reads MDHEN; CDR2 reads SYDVKM. This TCR was sampled from an adult with an advanced solid tumor such as melanoma, head and neck, liver or kidney cancer. The sequencing used CD4+ or CD8+ T cells sorted from blood, collected in a trial of the OX40 agonist ivuxolimab. The J gene is TRBJ2-7, the V gene TRBV28; possibly TRBD2 for D (5 bases). The CDR3 sequence is CASSLGAPGEQYF. DNA of the CDR3: TGTGCCAGCAGTTTGGGAGCTCCGGGAGAGCAGTACTTC.